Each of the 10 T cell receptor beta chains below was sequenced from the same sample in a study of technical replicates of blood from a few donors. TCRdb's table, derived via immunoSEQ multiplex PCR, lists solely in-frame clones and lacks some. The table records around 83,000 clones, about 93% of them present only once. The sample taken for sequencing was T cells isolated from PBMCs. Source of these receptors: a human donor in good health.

CDR3 protein: CASSPRSGRTPNTGELFF. The CDR3 DNA reads TGTGCCAGCAGCCCCCGTAGCGGGAGAACCCCGAACACCGGGGAGCTGTTTTTT. V usage is TRBV11-2 and J usage is TRBJ2-2; 9 nucleotides line up with TRBD2. In germline, CDR1 is SGHAT, CDR2 FQNNGV. J lost 0 bases, V lost 5 bases, and 10 bases had no gene match. The CDR3 contains 18 residues.

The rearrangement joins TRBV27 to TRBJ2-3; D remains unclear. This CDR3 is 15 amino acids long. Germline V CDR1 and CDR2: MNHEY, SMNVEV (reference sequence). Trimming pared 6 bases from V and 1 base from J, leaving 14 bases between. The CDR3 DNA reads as TGTGCCAGCAGATCTTTTATTAGTGGCACAGATACGCAGTATTTT. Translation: CASRSFISGTDTQYF.

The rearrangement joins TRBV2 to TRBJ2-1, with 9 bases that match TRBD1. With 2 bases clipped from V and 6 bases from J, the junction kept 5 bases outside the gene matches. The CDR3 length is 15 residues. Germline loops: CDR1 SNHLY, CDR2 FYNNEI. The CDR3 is CASSELGTGFNEQFF. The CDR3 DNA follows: TGTGCCAGCAGTGAACTTGGGACAGGGTTCAATGAGCAGTTCTTC.

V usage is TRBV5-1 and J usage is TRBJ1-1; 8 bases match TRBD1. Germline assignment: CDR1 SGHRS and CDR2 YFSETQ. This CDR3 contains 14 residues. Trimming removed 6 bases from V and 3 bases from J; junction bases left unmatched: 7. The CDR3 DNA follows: TGCGCCAGCACTTACGGACAGGGTGACACTGAAGCTTTCTTT. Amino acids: CASTYGQGDTEAFF.

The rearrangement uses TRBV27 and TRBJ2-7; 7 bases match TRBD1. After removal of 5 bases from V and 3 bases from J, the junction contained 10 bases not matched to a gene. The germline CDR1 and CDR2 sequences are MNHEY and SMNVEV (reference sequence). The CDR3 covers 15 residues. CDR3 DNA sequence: TGTGCCAGCAGTACCTGGGACAGAGAAGGCTACGAGCAGTACTTC. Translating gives CASSTWDREGYEQYF.

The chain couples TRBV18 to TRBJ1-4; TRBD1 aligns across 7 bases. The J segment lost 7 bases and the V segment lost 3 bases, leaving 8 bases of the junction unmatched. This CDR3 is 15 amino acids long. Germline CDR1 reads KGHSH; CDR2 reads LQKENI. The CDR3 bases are TGTGCCAGCTCACCTACGACAGGGAGTCGTGAAAAACTGTTTTTT. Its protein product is CASSPTTGSREKLFF. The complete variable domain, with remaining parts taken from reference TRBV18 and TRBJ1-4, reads NAGVMQNPRHLVRRRGQEARLRCSPMKGHSHVYWYRQLPEEGLKFMVYLQKENIIDESGMPKERFSAEFPKEGPSILRIQQVVRGDSAAYFCASSPTTGSREKLFFGSGTQLSVL.

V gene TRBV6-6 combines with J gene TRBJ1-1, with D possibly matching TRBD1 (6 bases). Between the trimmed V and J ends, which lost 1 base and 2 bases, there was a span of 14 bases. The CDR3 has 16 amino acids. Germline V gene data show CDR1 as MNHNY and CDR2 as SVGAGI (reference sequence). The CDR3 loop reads CASSYFGGAVNTEAFF. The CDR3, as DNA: TGTGCCAGCAGTTACTTTGGGGGGGCAGTAAACACTGAAGCTTTCTTT.

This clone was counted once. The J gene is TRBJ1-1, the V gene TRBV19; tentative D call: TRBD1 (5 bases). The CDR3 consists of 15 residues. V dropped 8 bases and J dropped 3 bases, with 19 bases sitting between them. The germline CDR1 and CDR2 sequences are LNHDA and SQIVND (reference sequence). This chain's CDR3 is CASQMKRGIYTEAFF. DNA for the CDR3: TGTGCCAGTCAGATGAAACGGGGGATTTACACTGAAGCTTTCTTT.

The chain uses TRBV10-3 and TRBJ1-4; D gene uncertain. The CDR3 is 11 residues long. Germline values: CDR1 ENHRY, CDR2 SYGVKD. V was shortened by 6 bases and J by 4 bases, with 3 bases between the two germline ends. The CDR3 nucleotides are TGTGCCATCAGCTTTAATGAAAAACTGTTTTTT. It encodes CAISFNEKLFF.

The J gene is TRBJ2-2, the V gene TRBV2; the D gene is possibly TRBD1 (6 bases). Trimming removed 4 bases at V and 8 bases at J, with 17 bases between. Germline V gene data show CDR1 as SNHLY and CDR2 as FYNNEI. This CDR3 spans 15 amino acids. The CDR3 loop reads CASSGQVLARGELFF. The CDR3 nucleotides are TGTGCCAGCAGTGGACAGGTACTGGCGAGAGGGGAGCTGTTTTTT. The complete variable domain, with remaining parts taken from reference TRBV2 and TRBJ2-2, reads EPEVTQTPSHQVTQMGQEVILRCVPISNHLYFYWYRQILGQKVEFLVSFYNNEISEKSEIFDDQFSVERPDGSNFTLKIRSTKLEDSAMYFCASSGQVLARGELFFGEGSRLTVL.